Sequencing of this T cell receptor (beta chain) was carried out in a study of cytomegalovirus exposure and HLA in healthy donors. Clones were read by immunoSEQ multiplex PCR, and TCRdb kept only the in-frame ones, dropping some. The sample records approximately 120,000 clones, roughly 93% being singletons. Germline V CDR1 and CDR2: MDHEN, SYDVKM. The CDR3 has 18 amino acids. With V trimmed by 5 bases and J by 4 bases, 15 bases remained unmatched. The chain recombines TRBV28 with TRBJ2-1, with 9 nucleotides matching TRBD2. What was sequenced was PBMCs. The clonotype originates from a woman aged 18 to 35 in good health and CMV-seronegative. The CDR3 DNA sequence: TGTGCCAGCAGTCCCTCCCCCTTGACTAGCGGTAAATACAATGAGCAGTTCTTC. Translated: CASSPSPLTSGKYNEQFF.